Below are 9 T cell receptor beta chains sequenced from a single sample in a study of cytomegalovirus exposure and HLA in healthy donors. Both 60 Vbeta primers and 13 Jbeta primers went into the PCR. Some clones are missing from TCRdb's copy, which holds only in-frame ones; the method was immunoSEQ multiplex PCR. The sample holds some 200,000 clones. Input material: PBMCs. The source of these receptors is a woman aged 18-29 years in good health and CMV-seropositive.

The chain combines TRBV6-1 with TRBJ2-3, with a weak D call TRBD2 (6 bases). This CDR3 contains 16 residues. Germline CDR1 is MNHNS and CDR2 is SASEGT. V lost 2 bases and J 0 bases, leaving 12 bases between the germline ends. The CDR3 nucleotides are TGTGCCAGCAGTGAACAAGGTCGGGGGAGCACAGATACGCAGTATTTT. Protein: CASSEQGRGSTDTQYF.

V usage is TRBV19 and J usage is TRBJ1-1; 12 bases match TRBD1. The germline CDR1 and CDR2 sequences are LNHDA and SQIVND (reference sequence). J lost 4 bases, V lost 1 base, and 7 bases had no gene match. The CDR3 is 17 amino acids. In DNA form, the CDR3 reads TGTGCCAGTAGTATAGTTGGGACAGGGGGCTGGGTCACTGAAGCTTTCTTT. Translating it yields CASSIVGTGGWVTEAFF.

The chain recombines TRBV5-6 with TRBJ1-4, with D tentatively TRBD1 (6 bases). The germline CDR1 and CDR2 sequences are SGHDT and YYEEEE. Trimming pared 4 bases from V and 0 bases from J, leaving 13 bases between. The CDR3 is 16 residues long. The CDR3 DNA sequence: TGTGCCAGCAGCCACCTTCGGACAGCAACTAATGAAAAACTGTTTTTT. This sequence encodes CASSHLRTATNEKLFF.

This chain joins TRBV19 and TRBJ2-7; D is possibly TRBD2 (5 bases). The V end was cut by 6 bases, the J end by 1 base, with 13 bases between. The CDR3 totals 14 residues. CDR1 LNHDA and CDR2 SQIVND come from the germline V gene (reference sequence). The CDR3 region is CASRIVAGSYEQYF. DNA for the CDR3: TGTGCCAGTAGGATCGTGGCGGGTTCCTACGAGCAGTACTTC.

The chain is built from TRBV27 and TRBJ1-1; a possible D gene is TRBD1 (6 bases). CDR3 size: 14 residues. With 3 bases removed from V and 1 base from J, the gap between germline ends came to 9 bases. From germline, CDR1 is MNHEY and CDR2 SMNVEV (reference sequence). CDR3 amino acids: CASSFIQGNTEAFF. The CDR3 DNA is TGTGCCAGCAGTTTCATACAGGGGAACACTGAAGCTTTCTTT.

The rearrangement joins TRBV11-3 to TRBJ2-3; TRBD2 matches 12 bases. The ends lost 5 bases at V and 3 bases at J; junction bases unmatched: 6. Germline lookup yields CDR1 SGHNT and CDR2 YENEEA. The CDR3 is made up of 16 amino acids. The CDR3 DNA reads as TGTGCCAGCAGCGTTAGACTAGCGGGGGTGACAGATACGCAGTATTTT. Translated: CASSVRLAGVTDTQYF. Based on the CDR3 plus reference TRBV11-3 and TRBJ2-3, the full variable domain is EAGVVQSPRYKIIEKKQPVAFWCNPISGHNTLYWYLQNLGQGPELLIRYENEEAVDDSQLPKDRFSAERLKGVDSTLKIQPAELGDSAVYLCASSVRLAGVTDTQYFGPGTRLTVL.

V and J are TRBV7-2 and TRBJ1-2; D gene unclear. Germline V gene sequence: CDR1 SGHTA, CDR2 FQGNSA. V lost 6 bases and J lost 3, with 17 bases in between. The CDR3 loop spans 15 amino acids. CDR3 amino acids: CASSYDAGPHYGYTF. The CDR3 nucleotides are TGTGCCAGCAGTTATGATGCGGGCCCGCACTATGGCTACACCTTC.

The V gene is TRBV14, the J gene TRBJ1-2, with 12 bases fitting TRBD1. CDR1 and CDR2 from the germline V gene are SGHDN and FVKESK. Trimming took 4 bases from V and 0 from J; bases not matched to a gene: 9. The CDR3 is 18 residues long. The chain's CDR3 is CASSPHRDRGHSNYGYTF. The CDR3 DNA reads TGTGCCAGCAGCCCACACCGGGACAGGGGGCATTCTAACTATGGCTACACCTTC.

V gene TRBV6-6 combines with J gene TRBJ2-5; D possibly corresponds to TRBD2 (5 bases). With 6 bases removed from V and 3 bases from J, the gap between germline ends came to 11 bases. The CDR3 loop spans 13 amino acids. CDR1 and CDR2 from the germline V gene are MNHNY and SVGAGI (reference sequence). The CDR3 sequence: CASSQREEETQYF. The CDR3 DNA reads as TGTGCCAGCAGCCAACGGGAAGAAGAGACCCAGTACTTC.